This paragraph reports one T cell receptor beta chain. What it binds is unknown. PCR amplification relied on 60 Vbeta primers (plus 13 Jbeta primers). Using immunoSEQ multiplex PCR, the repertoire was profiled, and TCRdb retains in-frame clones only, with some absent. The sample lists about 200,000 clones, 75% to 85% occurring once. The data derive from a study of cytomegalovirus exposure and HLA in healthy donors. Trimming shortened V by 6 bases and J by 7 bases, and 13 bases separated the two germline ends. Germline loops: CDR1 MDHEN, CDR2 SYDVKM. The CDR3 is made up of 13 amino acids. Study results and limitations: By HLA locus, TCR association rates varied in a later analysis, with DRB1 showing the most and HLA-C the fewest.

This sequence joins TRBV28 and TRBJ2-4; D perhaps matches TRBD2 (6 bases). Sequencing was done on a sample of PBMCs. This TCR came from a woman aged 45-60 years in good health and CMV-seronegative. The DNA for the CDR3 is TGTGCCAGCAGAGCGGACCGGGGGAACATTCAGTACTTC. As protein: CASRADRGNIQYF.